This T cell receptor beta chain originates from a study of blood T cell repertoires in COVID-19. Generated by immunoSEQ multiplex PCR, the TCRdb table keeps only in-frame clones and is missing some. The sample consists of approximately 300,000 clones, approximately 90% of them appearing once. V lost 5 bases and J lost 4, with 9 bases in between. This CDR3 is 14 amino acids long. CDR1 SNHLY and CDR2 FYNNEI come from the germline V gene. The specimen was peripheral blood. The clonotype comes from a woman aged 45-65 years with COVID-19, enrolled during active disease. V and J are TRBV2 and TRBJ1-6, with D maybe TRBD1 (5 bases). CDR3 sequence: CASSIQDYNSPLHF. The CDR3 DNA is TGTGCCAGCAGTATACAGGATTATAATTCACCCCTCCACTTT.